A single sample gave rise to the 6 T cell receptor beta chains below, sequenced in a study of blood T cell repertoires in COVID-19. The method was immunoSEQ multiplex PCR; TCRdb's version includes in-frame clones alone and lacks a portion of them. This sample yields around 60,000 clones, of which more than 75% are seen a single time; more than 14% belongs to the top ten. What was sequenced was peripheral blood. The receptor set was obtained from a human donor in a cohort sampled during active COVID-19.

The chain has TRBV4-1 and TRBJ2-7; 12 bases align to TRBD2. The J segment lost 3 bases and the V segment lost 1 base, leaving 4 bases of the junction unmatched. From germline, CDR1 is MGHRA and CDR2 YSYEKL. The length of the CDR3 is 16 residues. CDR3 in DNA: TGCGCCAGCAGCCAAGTAGGACTAGCGGGGAACTACGAGCAGTACTTC. Encoded protein: CASSQVGLAGNYEQYF.

This clone was observed once. This chain connects TRBV11-1 to TRBJ1-1, with D maybe TRBD1 (6 bases). V was clipped by 4 bases and J by 6 bases, with 12 bases between them. Germline-derived CDR1 and CDR2 are SGHAT and FQDESV (reference sequence). CDR3 length: 13 amino acids. The CDR3 region is CASSSTGLAEAFF. The CDR3 DNA reads TGTGCCAGCAGCTCAACAGGGCTGGCTGAAGCTTTCTTT.

The chain has TRBV2 and TRBJ1-6, with 7 bases that match TRBD1. The CDR3 covers 16 residues. The V gene's germline CDR1 is SNHLY and CDR2 FYNNEI. The V gene end was trimmed by 5 bases and the J gene end by 0 bases; junction bases not matched to a gene: 4. CDR3 amino acids: CASSQGTVSYNSPLHF. The CDR3 DNA follows: TGTGCCAGCAGTCAAGGGACAGTCTCCTATAATTCACCCCTCCACTTT.

The J gene is TRBJ2-3, the V gene TRBV5-1; a weak D match, TRBD1 (5 bases). Germline values: CDR1 SGHRS, CDR2 YFSETQ. This CDR3 spans 14 amino acids. Trimming took 3 bases from V and 0 from J, leaving 8 bases between them. CDR3 nucleotides: TGCGCCAGCAGCTCTAGACAGAGCACAGATACGCAGTATTTT. Protein sequence: CASSSRQSTDTQYF. Combining the CDR3 with reference TRBV5-1 and TRBJ2-3 gives the whole variable domain KAGVTQTPRYLIKTRGQQVTLSCSPISGHRSVSWYQQTPGQGLQFLFEYFSETQRNKGNFPGRFSGRQFSNSRSEMNVSTLELGDSALYLCASSSRQSTDTQYFGPGTRLTVL.

The chain carries TRBV28 and TRBJ1-5; D is unclear. Germline V gives CDR1 MDHEN, CDR2 SYDVKM. V lost 3 bases and J lost 4, with 7 bases in between. The CDR3 is 13 amino acids. The chain's CDR3 is CASSFQDNQPQHF. DNA of the CDR3: TGTGCCAGCAGTTTCCAGGATAATCAGCCCCAGCATTTT. The full variable domain, completed using reference TRBV28 and TRBJ1-5, is DVKVTQSSRYLVKRTGEKVFLECVQDMDHENMFWYRQDPGLGLRLIYFSYDVKMKEKGDIPEGYSVSREKKERFSLILESASTNQTSMYLCASSFQDNQPQHFGDGTRLSIL.

The chain couples TRBV7-8 to TRBJ2-6, with D hard to call. Germline CDR1 reads SGHVS; CDR2 reads FQNEAQ. The CDR3 consists of 17 residues. V shed 3 bases and J shed 2 bases, with 14 bases lying between them. CDR3 DNA sequence: TGTGCCAGCAGCTTTTGGGCCCCGCTCCCTGGGGCCAACGTCCTGACTTTC. Amino acid sequence: CASSFWAPLPGANVLTF.